This TCR beta chain was recovered during a study of early T cells in non-severe SARS-CoV-2 infection. The study's findings and limits: Private and CD4 specificities were missed by VDJdb matching, skewed to anti-spike CD8.

V was clipped by 6 bases and J by 3 bases, with 11 bases between them. There are 13 residues in the CDR3. To note about this clonotype: Its matching antigen is unknown.

TCRdb re-derived calls from the 5' RACE reads in MiXCR, one entry per CDR3 protein. The sample consists of around 37,000 distinct CDR3 sequences, approximately 10% of them appearing once. The genes are TRBV12-3 or TRBV12-4 and TRBJ1-1; D may be TRBD1 (5 bases). The receptor was isolated from an adult who was a healthcare worker with PCR-confirmed SARS-CoV-2 infection or an uninfected control (not recorded which). Sequences were obtained from whole blood. CDR3 coding DNA: TGTGCCAGCAGCCCAGTGGGGGACACTGAAGCTTTCTTT. This translates into CASSPVGDTEAFF.